This T cell receptor (beta chain) was observed in a study of response to subunit inactivated influenza vaccine. Study-level points and caveats: Authors suggested few new T cells are recruited by each seasonal influenza vaccination.

A word on this clonotype: What it binds is not known.

TCRdb re-called the RT-PCR reads with MiXCR, one entry per CDR3 protein. This table has 400,000 to 650,000 distinct CDR3 sequences, approximately 7.2% appearing once. The material was PBMCs from blood, obtained less than 25 months after vaccination. This clonotype was obtained from a man between 50 and 75 years old who received an inactivated influenza vaccine.

The CDR3 region has the DNA TGTGCCAGCAGCGTAGAAGTGGGCTCCTACGAGCAGTACTTC. Translated, it gives CASSVEVGSYEQYF. The chain carries TRBV9 and TRBJ2-7; D call uncertain. This CDR3 is 14 amino acids long. V gave up 0 bases and J gave up 0 bases, with 7 bases separating them. The germline V gene has CDR1 SGDLS and CDR2 YYNGEE.